This T cell receptor beta chain came from a study of monozygotic twins with inflammatory bowel disease (dated by TCRdb to between 2018 and 2020). Notes on the research overall: In total, roughly 30 monozygotic twin pairs made up the full study: 19 Danish pairs, all IBD-discordant, plus nine German pairs, of which four were IBD-concordant and five were IBD-discordant. Within discordant pairs, disease-associated traits were sought mainly by comparing IBD patients with their genetically identical healthy co-twins. Each individual had, on average, about 151 000 unique TCRalpha sequences and 181 000 unique TCRbeta sequences available for analysis. What the research found in general, with its limitations: No single strong signal or clonotype linked to IBD turned up in the results, so the idea that one exists was not supported. The analysis was unable to tell different T cell subtypes apart. Because patients were on differing immunosuppressive treatments, the repertoires may have picked up extra background noise and inter-individual variability. Fewer clonotypes were shared with other individuals by IBD patients than by healthy twins, most markedly in patients showing signs of disease activity. A decrease in TCRbeta repertoire diversity, as measured by inverse Simpson index, was observed in IBD patients compared with their healthy co-twins. Concordant and discordant twins showed no difference in repertoire similarity, possibly because of limited statistical power.

From each donor, a roughly 2.7 ml peripheral blood sample was collected into PAXgene tubes and kept at -80 degrees C. Without any T cell sorting, total RNA was extracted from whole blood using the PAXgene blood miRNA kit on an automated QIAcube. Peripheral blood from monozygotic twin pairs who were concordant or discordant for inflammatory bowel disease underwent deep TCRalpha and TCRbeta repertoire profiling using unique molecular barcoding. For every twin pair, smoking habits were documented, and each individual was categorised as a current, former or never smoker. As concerns this clonotype: Its target antigen remains unknown.

The CDR3 spans 14 residues, from the cysteine through the phenylalanine. A DNA sequence was not provided. The CDR1 and CDR2 encoded by the germline V gene are MDHEN and SYDVKM. To prepare the library, 5' RACE was applied. Preparation of each TCR library used approximately 4,000 ng of total RNA. For each sample, cDNA was synthesized in eight separate reactions using SMARTScribe reverse transcriptase. During cDNA synthesis, template switching introduced unique molecular identifiers that contained a 6-nucleotide sample barcode. Amplification of TCRalpha and TCRbeta cDNA involved two nested PCRs of approximately 17 and 9 cycles, and each PCR was followed by bead purification. Before amplification, the cDNA was both treated with uracil DNA-glycosylase and purified with the QIAquick PCR purification kit. In the second PCR, Illumina TruSeq-compatible adapters and sample-specific barcodes were added. TapeStation and Qubit were used to check library quality and concentration, and 4 to 6.5 ng of each library went into the pool. The pooled libraries were sequenced with 2 x 100 bp reads and custom sequencing primers on an Illumina HiSeq2500 single-index Rapid Run. From the authors' description of their analysis: MiGEC version 1.2.6 was used for UMI-based consensus assembly to correct PCR and sequencing errors. MiXCR version 2.1.1 was used to carry out V(D)J alignment, clonotype assembly and CDR3 extraction. To normalise gene usage, clonotype sharing and MAIT/NKT TCR abundance, the top 1000, 10 000 and 20 000 clonotypes in each sample were analysed. Diversity was computed as the inverse Simpson index with the vegan R package after downsampling to 27 000 UMIs. Statistical testing used paired Mann-Whitney U tests on the discordant twin pairs and applied Benjamini-Hochberg correction for multiple testing. TCRdb reprocessed the raw reads; every CDR3 protein sequence is a single record, and DNA is not supplied. The V and J calls and clone size come from TCRdb's table, not from the authors' own analysis. The sample's clone listing holds approximately 400,000 distinct CDR3 sequences. The top ten constitute 2.4% of the sample.

In this chain, TRBV28 is recombined with TRBJ2-2; the D call of TRBD1 rests on TCRdb alone, since no DNA is present to check it. The clonotype comes from a human donor with ulcerative colitis or Crohn's disease, or a healthy co-twin of an affected twin (not recorded which). Sequenced: blood. CDR3 reads: CASSSPGGTGELFF.